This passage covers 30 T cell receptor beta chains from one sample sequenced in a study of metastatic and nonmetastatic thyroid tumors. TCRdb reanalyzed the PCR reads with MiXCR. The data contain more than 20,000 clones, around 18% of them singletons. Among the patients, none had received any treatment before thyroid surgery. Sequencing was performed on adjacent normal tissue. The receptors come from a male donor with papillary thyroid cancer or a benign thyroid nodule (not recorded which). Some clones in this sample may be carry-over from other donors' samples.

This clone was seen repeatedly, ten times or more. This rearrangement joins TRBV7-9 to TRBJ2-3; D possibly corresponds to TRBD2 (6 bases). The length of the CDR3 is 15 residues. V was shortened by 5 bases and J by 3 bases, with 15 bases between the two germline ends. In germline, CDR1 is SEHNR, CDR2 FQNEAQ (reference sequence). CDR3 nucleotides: TGTGCCAGCAGCCTCCGTTGGGCGGGGACAGATACGCAGTATTTT. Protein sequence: CASSLRWAGTDTQYF.

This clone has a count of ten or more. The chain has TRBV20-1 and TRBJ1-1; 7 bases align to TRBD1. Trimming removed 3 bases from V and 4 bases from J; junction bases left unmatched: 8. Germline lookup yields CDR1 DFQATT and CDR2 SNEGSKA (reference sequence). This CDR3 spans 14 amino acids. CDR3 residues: CSASSGGGSTEAFF. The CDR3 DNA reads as TGCAGTGCTAGTTCAGGGGGGGGGTCCACTGAAGCTTTCTTT.

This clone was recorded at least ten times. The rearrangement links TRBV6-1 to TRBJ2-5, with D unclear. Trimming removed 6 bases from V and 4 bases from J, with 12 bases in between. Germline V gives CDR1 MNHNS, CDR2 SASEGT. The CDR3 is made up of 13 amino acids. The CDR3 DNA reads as TGTGCCAGCAGCCCAAATGCCCGAGAGACCCAGTACTTC. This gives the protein CASSPNARETQYF.

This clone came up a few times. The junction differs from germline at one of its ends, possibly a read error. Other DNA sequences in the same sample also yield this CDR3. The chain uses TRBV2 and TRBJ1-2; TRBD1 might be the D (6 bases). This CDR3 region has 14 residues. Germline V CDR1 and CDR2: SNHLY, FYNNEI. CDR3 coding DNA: TGTGCCAGTAGTGGGGGCCGGGGAAGGGATGGCTACACCTTC. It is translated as CASSGGRGRDGYTF. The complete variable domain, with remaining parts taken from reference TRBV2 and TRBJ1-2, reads EPEVTQTPSHQVTQMGQEVILRCVPISNHLYFYWYRQILGQKVEFLVSFYNNEISEKSEIFDDQFSVERPDGSNFTLKIRSTKLEDSAMYFCASSGGRGRDGYTFGSGTRLTVV.

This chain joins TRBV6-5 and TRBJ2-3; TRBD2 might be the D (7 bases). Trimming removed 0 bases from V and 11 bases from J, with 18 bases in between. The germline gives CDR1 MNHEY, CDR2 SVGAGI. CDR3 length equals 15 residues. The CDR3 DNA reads TGTGCCAGCAGTTACTCAGGGGGGGCGGTACATATGCAGTATTTT. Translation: CASSYSGGAVHMQYF.

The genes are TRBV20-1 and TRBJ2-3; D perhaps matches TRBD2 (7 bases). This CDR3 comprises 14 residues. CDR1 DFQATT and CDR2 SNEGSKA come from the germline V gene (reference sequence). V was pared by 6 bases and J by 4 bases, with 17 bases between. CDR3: CSASRTGGADTQYF. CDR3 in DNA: TGCAGTGCGTCCAGGACGGGGGGCGCAGATACGCAGTATTTT.

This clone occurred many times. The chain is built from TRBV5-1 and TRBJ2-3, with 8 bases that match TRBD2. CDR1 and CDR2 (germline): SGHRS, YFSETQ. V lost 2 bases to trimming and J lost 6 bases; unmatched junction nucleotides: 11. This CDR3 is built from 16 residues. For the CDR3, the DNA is TGCGCCAGCAGCTTTCGGGGGGGGACCCCTACCGATACGCAGTATTTT. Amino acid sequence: CASSFRGGTPTDTQYF.

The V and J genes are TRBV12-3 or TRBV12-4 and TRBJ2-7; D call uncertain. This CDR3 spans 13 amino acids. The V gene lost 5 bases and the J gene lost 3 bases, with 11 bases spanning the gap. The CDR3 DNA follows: TGTGCCAGCAGTAGTGGTACCGACTACGAGCAGTACTTC. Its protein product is CASSSGTDYEQYF.

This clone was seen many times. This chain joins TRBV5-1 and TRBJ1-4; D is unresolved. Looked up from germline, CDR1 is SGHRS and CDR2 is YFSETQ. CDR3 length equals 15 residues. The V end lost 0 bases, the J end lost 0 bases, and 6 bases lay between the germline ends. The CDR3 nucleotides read TGCGCCAGCAGCTTGGCGTATGCAACTAATGAAAAACTGTTTTTT. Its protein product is CASSLAYATNEKLFF.

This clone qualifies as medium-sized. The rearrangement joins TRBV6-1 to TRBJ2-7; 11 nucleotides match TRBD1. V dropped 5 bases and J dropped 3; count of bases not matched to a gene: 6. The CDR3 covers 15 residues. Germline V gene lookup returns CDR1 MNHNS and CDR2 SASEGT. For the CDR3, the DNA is TGTGCCAGCAGTTTGACCGGGACAGGGGGCTACGAGCAGTACTTC. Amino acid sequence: CASSLTGTGGYEQYF.

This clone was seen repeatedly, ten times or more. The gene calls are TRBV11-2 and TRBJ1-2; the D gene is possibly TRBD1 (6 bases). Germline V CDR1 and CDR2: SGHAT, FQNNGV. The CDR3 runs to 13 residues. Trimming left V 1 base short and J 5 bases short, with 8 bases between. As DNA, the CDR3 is TGTGCCAGCAGCTTAGGACAGGATTATGGCTACACCTTC. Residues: CASSLGQDYGYTF.

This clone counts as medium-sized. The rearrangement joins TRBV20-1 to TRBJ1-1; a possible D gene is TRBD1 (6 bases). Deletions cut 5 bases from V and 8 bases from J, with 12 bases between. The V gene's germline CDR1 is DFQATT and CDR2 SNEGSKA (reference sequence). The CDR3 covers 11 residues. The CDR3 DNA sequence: TGCAGTGCTGGCCGGGACAACGAAGCTTTCTTT. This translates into CSAGRDNEAFF.

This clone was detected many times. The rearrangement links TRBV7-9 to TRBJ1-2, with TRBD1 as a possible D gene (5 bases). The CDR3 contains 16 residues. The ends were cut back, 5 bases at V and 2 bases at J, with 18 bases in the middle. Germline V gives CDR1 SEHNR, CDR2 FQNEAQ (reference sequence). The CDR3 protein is CASSQTGGSLNYGYTF. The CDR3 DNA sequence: TGTGCCAGCAGCCAGACCGGGGGGTCGCTCAACTATGGCTACACCTTC.

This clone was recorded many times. The CDR3: CAISDGRGRFQPQHF. The CDR3 nucleotides are TGTGCCATCAGTGATGGCAGGGGGCGCTTTCAGCCCCAGCATTTT. The chain couples TRBV10-3 to TRBJ1-5; 8 nucleotides align to TRBD1. V lost 3 bases to trimming and J lost 6 bases; unmatched junction nucleotides: 7. The V gene's germline CDR1 is ENHRY and CDR2 SYGVKD. There are 15 residues in the CDR3.

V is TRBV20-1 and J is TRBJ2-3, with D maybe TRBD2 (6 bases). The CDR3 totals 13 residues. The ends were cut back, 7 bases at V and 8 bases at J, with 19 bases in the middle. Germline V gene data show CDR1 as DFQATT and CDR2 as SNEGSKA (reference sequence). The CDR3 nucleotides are TGCAGTGATTTCTCGGGGGATGGCGTTACGCAGTATTTT. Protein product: CSDFSGDGVTQYF.

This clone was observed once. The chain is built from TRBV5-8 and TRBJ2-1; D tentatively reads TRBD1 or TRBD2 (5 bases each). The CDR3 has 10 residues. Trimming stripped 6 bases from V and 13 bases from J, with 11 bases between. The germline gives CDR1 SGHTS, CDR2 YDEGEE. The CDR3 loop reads CASMGRQQFF. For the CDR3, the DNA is TGTGCCAGCATGGGACGCCAACAGTTCTTC.

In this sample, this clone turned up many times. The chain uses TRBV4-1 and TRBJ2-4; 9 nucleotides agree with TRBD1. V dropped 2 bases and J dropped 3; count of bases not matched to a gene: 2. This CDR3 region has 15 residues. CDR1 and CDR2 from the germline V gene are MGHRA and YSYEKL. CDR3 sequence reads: CASSQSGQGKNIQYF. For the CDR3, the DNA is TGCGCCAGCAGCCAATCGGGACAGGGCAAAAACATTCAGTACTTC.

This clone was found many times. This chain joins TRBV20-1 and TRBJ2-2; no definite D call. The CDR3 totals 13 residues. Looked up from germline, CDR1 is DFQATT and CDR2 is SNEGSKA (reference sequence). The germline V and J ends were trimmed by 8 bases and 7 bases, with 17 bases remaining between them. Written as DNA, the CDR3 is TGCAGTACGTGGCAGTTAGATGTCGGGGAGCTGTTTTTT. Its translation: CSTWQLDVGELFF.

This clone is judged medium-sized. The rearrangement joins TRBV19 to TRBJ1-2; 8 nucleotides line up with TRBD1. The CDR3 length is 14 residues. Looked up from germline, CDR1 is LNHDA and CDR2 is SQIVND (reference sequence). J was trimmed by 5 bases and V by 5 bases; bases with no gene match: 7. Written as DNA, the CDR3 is TGTGCCAGTAGTTGGACAGGGAACGCGTATGGCTACACCTTC. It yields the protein CASSWTGNAYGYTF.

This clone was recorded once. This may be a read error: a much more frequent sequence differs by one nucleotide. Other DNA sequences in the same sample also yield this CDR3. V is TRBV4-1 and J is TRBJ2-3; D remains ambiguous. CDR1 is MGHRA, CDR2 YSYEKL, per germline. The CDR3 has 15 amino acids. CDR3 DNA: TGCGCGAGCAGCCCGGACCTCAGGATCCGAGATACGCAGTATTTT. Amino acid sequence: CASSPDLRIRDTQYF.

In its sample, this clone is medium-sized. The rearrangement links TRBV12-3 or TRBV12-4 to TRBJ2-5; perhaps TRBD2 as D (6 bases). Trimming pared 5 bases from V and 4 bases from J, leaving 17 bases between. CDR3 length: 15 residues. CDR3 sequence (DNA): TGTGCCAGCAGTGGGGACGCCGGAGGGACAGAGACCCAGTACTTC. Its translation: CASSGDAGGTETQYF.

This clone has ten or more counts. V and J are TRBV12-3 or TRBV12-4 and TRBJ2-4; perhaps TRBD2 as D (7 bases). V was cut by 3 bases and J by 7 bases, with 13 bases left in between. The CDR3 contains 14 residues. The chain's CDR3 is CASSFGGGENIQYF. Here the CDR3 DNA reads TGTGCCAGCAGTTTTGGCGGGGGCGAGAACATTCAGTACTTC.

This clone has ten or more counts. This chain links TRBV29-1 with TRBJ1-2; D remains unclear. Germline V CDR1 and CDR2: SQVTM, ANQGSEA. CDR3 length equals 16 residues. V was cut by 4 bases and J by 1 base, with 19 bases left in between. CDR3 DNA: TGCAGCGTTGCCGAGACGTCACCCCTTTTTAACTATGGCTACACCTTC. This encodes CSVAETSPLFNYGYTF.

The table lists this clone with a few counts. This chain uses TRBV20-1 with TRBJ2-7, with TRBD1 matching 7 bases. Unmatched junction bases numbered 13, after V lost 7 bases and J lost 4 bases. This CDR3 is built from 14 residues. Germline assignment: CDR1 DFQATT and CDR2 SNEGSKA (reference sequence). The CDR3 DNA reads TGCAGTGATACGGAGACAGGGCTGCCATACGAGCAGTACGTC. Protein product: CSDTETGLPYEQYV.

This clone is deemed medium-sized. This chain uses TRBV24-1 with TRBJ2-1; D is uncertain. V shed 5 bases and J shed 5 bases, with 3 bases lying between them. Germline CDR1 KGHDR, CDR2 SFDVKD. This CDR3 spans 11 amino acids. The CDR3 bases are TGTGCCACCAGTGTCCACAATGAGCAGTTCTTC. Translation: CATSVHNEQFF.

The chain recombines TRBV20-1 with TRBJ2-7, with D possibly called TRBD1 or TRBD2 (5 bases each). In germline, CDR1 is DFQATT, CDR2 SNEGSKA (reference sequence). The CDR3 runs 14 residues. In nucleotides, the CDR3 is TGCAGTGCTCTCTCGGGGCAAAGCTCCTACGAGCAGCACGTC. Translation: CSALSGQSSYEQHV.

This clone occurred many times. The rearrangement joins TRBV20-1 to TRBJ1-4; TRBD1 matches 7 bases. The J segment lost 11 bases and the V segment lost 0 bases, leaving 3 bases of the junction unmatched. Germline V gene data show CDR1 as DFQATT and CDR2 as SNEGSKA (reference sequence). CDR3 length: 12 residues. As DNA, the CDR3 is TGCAGTGCTAGAGAAGACAGGGTTAAACTGTTTTTT. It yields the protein CSAREDRVKLFF.

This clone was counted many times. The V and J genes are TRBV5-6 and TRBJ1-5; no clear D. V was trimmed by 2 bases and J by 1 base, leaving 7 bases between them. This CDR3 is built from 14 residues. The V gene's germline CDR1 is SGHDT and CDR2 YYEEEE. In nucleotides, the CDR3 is TGTGCCAGCAGCTTCCGTGGGAGCAATCAGCCCCAGCATTTT. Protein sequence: CASSFRGSNQPQHF. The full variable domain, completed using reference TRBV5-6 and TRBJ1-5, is DAGVTQSPTHLIKTRGQQVTLRCSPKSGHDTVSWYQQALGQGPQFIFQYYEEEERQRGNFPDRFSGHQFPNYSSELNVNALLLGDSALYLCASSFRGSNQPQHFGDGTRLSIL.

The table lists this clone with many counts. CDR3 in amino acids: CASSVTGGGSKSYEQYF. The CDR3 bases are TGTGCCAGCAGCGTGACAGGGGGAGGATCTAAATCCTACGAGCAGTACTTC. The chain joins TRBV5-4 to TRBJ2-7, with TRBD1 matching 9 bases. The CDR3 is made up of 17 amino acids. CDR1 is SGHNT and CDR2 is YYREEE in the germline V gene (reference sequence). With 4 bases clipped from V and 1 base from J, the junction kept 12 bases outside the gene matches.

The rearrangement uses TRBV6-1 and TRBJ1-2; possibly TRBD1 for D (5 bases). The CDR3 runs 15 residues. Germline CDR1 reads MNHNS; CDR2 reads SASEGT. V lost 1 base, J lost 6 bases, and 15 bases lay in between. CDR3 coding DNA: TGTGCCAGCAGTGAAGGGGGCGGAACGGTCGATGGCTACACCTTC. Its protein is CASSEGGGTVDGYTF.